The 14 T cell receptor beta chains given below trace back to one sample, sequenced in a study of T cell repertoires in cytomegalovirus infection. TCRdb passed the reads through MiXCR, listing each CDR3 protein once. The data contain roughly 77,000 distinct CDR3 sequences, around 3.8% of them singletons. Sequencing was carried out using PBMCs. These receptors came from a human donor in good health (CMV status not recorded). Some clones in this sample may be carry-over from other donors' samples.

This clonotype was found many times. The chain recombines TRBV6-6 with TRBJ2-5; D is possibly TRBD1 or TRBD2 (5 bases each). Germline CDR1 is MNHNY and CDR2 is SVGAGI (reference sequence). The CDR3 consists of 13 residues. Trimming took off 2 bases at V and 4 bases at J, with 8 bases between the two ends. DNA of the CDR3: TGTGCCAGCAGTTACGAGGGGCGAGAGACCCAGTACTTC. The encoded protein is CASSYEGRETQYF.

Many counts were recorded for this clonotype. This chain connects TRBV7-2 to TRBJ1-6; TRBD1 is a possible D gene (5 bases). CDR1 and CDR2 (germline): SGHTA, FQGNSA. Trimming removed 3 bases at V and 7 bases at J, with 16 bases between. This CDR3 has 16 amino acids. The CDR3 reads CASSFNIARGNSPLHF. CDR3 in DNA: TGTGCCAGCAGCTTCAACATCGCCCGGGGGAATTCACCCCTCCACTTT. Variable domain in full (rest from reference TRBV7-2 and TRBJ1-6): GAGVSQSPSNKVTEKGKDVELRCDPISGHTALYWYRQSLGQGLEFLIYFQGNSAPDKSGLPSDRFSAERTGGSVSTLTIQRTQQEDSAVYLCASSFNIARGNSPLHFGNGTRLTVT.

This clonotype was counted many times. The rearrangement joins TRBV7-2 to TRBJ2-7; D is uncertain. V was cut by 0 bases and J by 3 bases, with 9 bases left in between. This CDR3 contains 14 residues. Germline CDR1 reads SGHTA; CDR2 reads FQGNSA. CDR3 sequence (DNA): TGTGCCAGCAGCTTAGCTGGGATGAACTACGAGCAGTACTTC. It yields the protein CASSLAGMNYEQYF.

The table lists this clonotype with many counts. The gene calls are TRBV7-8 and TRBJ1-2, with 8 bases fitting TRBD1. CDR1 and CDR2 from the germline V gene are SGHVS and FQNEAQ. Unmatched junction bases numbered 3, after V lost 5 bases and J lost 1 base. This CDR3 is built from 14 residues. The CDR3 DNA reads TGTGCCAGCAGCCCGACAGGGGTTAACTATGGCTACACCTTC. Protein product: CASSPTGVNYGYTF.

This clonotype was counted at least ten times. The chain recombines TRBV19 with TRBJ1-1; D possibly corresponds to TRBD1 (5 bases). Germline lookup yields CDR1 LNHDA and CDR2 SQIVND (reference sequence). V lost 5 bases and J lost 0, with 7 bases in between. The CDR3 extends over 13 amino acids. CDR3 protein: CASSDSLNTEAFF. The CDR3 region has the DNA TGTGCCAGTAGTGACAGCTTGAACACTGAAGCTTTCTTT.

This clonotype was recorded a few times. The CDR3 is CASSYGGGGGSGRTEAFF. For the CDR3, the DNA is TGTGCCAGCAGTTACGGGGGAGGAGGGGGGTCGGGTCGGACTGAAGCTTTCTTT. This sequence joins TRBV6-1 and TRBJ1-1; weak D call: TRBD1 (6 bases). Germline-derived CDR1 and CDR2 are MNHNS and SASEGT. The CDR3 covers 18 residues. Trimming removed 5 bases at V and 5 bases at J, with 27 bases between.

This clonotype was counted many times. The chain recombines TRBV11-2 with TRBJ2-7; D is unclear. CDR3 length: 13 amino acids. The V gene's germline CDR1 is SGHAT and CDR2 FQNNGV. V was trimmed by 2 bases and J by 3 bases, leaving 8 bases between them. CDR3 bases: TGTGCCAGCAGCTTAAGCCTAGGCTACGAGCAGTACTTC. It encodes CASSLSLGYEQYF. The full variable domain, rest sourced from reference TRBV11-2 and TRBJ2-7, is EAGVAQSPRYKIIEKRQSVAFWCNPISGHATLYWYQQILGQGPKLLIQFQNNGVVDDSQLPKDRFSAERLKGVDSTLKIQPAKLEDSAVYLCASSLSLGYEQYFGPGTRLTVT.

This clonotype was seen many times. The chain has TRBV28 and TRBJ1-5, with D perhaps matching TRBD1 (5 bases). Germline values: CDR1 MDHEN, CDR2 SYDVKM. V was pared by 5 bases and J by 4 bases, with 12 bases between. The CDR3 length is 14 residues. CDR3 in DNA: TGTGCCAGCAGTCCACCGGGGGGAAATCAGCCCCAGCATTTT. It specifies CASSPPGGNQPQHF.

This clonotype has at least ten counts. The CDR3 DNA reads as TGTGCCAGCAGCCTAGGACACGCGCCCCATCAGCCCCAGCATTTT. This sequence encodes CASSLGHAPHQPQHF. The J gene is TRBJ1-5, the V gene TRBV7-2; D is possibly TRBD1 (5 bases). V lost 5 bases, J lost 5 bases, and 16 bases lay in between. Germline CDR1 is SGHTA and CDR2 is FQGNSA. The CDR3 is made up of 15 amino acids.

The sample holds many counts of this clonotype. The chain is built from TRBV7-8 and TRBJ1-4; no clear D. V was trimmed by 5 bases and J by 0 bases, leaving 7 bases between them. The CDR3 totals 14 residues. Germline V gives CDR1 SGHVS, CDR2 FQNEAQ. In nucleotides, the CDR3 is TGTGCCAGCAGCCCATGGTCAACTAATGAAAAACTGTTTTTT. Its translation is CASSPWSTNEKLFF. The full variable domain, rest sourced from reference TRBV7-8 and TRBJ1-4, is GAGVSQSPRYKVAKRGQDVALRCDPISGHVSLFWYQQALGQGPEFLTYFQNEAQLDKSGLPSDRFFAERPEGSVSTLKIQRTQQEDSAVYLCASSPWSTNEKLFFGSGTQLSVL.

This clonotype has ten or more counts. The chain employs TRBV7-2 and TRBJ1-5; D is unresolved. This CDR3 spans 15 amino acids. Germline values: CDR1 SGHTA, CDR2 FQGNSA. V lost 2 bases, J lost 4 bases, and 12 bases lay in between. The CDR3 reads CASSLWPGTNQPQHF. CDR3 in DNA: TGTGCCAGCAGCTTATGGCCGGGAACAAATCAGCCCCAGCATTTT.

This clonotype was seen more than once but under ten times. The chain recombines TRBV5-1 with TRBJ2-7, with a tentative D call TRBD1 (5 bases). The V end was cut by 3 bases, the J end by 3 bases, with 16 bases between. Per germline, CDR1 SGHRS and CDR2 YFSETQ. CDR3 length: 15 residues. The CDR3 loop is CASSWAAGNHYEQYF. The CDR3 region has the DNA TGCGCCAGCAGCTGGGCGGCAGGGAATCACTACGAGCAGTACTTC.

This clonotype occurred many times. The rearrangement links TRBV7-9 to TRBJ2-7; D is unresolved. V dropped 0 bases and J dropped 2 bases, with 5 bases sitting between them. Germline loops: CDR1 SEHNR, CDR2 FQNEAQ (reference sequence). This CDR3 comprises 13 residues. DNA for the CDR3: TGTGCCAGCAGCTTAGCGAGTGCCTACGAGCAGTACTTC. It translates to CASSLASAYEQYF.

In its sample, this clonotype was seen many times. CDR3 sequence reads: CASSHPNTARPYGYTF. As DNA, the CDR3 is TGTGCCAGCAGCCACCCAAACACCGCTCGGCCCTATGGCTACACCTTC. The chain recombines TRBV16 with TRBJ1-2; unclear D gene. CDR3 size: 16 residues. V lost 3 bases to trimming and J lost 4 bases, with 18 bases between them. Germline V CDR1 and CDR2: KGHSY, FQNENV. Full variable domain (rest looked up from reference TRBV16 and TRBJ1-2): GEEVAQTPKHLVRGEGQKAKLYCAPIKGHSYVFWYQQVLKNEFKFLISFQNENVFDETGMPKERFSAKCLPNSPCSLEIQATKLEDSAVYFCASSHPNTARPYGYTFGSGTRLTVV.